The rows below give T cell receptor beta chains drawn from one sample of a study of shared clonotypes between healthy human individuals. Assay: immunoSEQ multiplex PCR; the TCRdb copy retains only in-frame clones and omits some. Of around 1,900,000 clones listed, about 94% are singletons. Specimen: naive CD8+ T cells from PBMCs. These receptor sequences come from a man in his late teens or twenties in good health. Some clones in this sample may be carry-over from other donors' samples. Each CDR3 is given with its conserved first and last residue. The D gene is left open where the match is weak. Expanded clones get a size class; other rows say once, few or many, or leave the size out.

D	V	J	size	DNA	CDR3
TRBD2	TRBV9	TRBJ2-3	NA	TGTGCCAGCAGCGAGCGGGAGGCCCCACGGGATACGCAGTATTTT	CASSEREAPRDTQYF
NA	TRBV15	TRBJ1-1	NA	TGTGCCACCAGCAGAGGGAGCGACGGGGATACTGAAGCTTTCTTT	CATSRGSDGDTEAFF
TRBD1	TRBV5-1	TRBJ2-4	NA	TGCGCCAGCAGCTTGACAGGGGGCGATTTGAGTGGTCAGGACATTCAGTACTTC	CASSLTGGDLSGQDIQYF
NA	TRBV4-1	TRBJ1-5	NA	TGCGCCAGCAGCCAAGAGGGGAGTGGCCTAAATCAGCCCCAGCATTTT	CASSQEGSGLNQPQHF
TRBD1	TRBV7-9	TRBJ1-2	NA	TGTGCCAGCAGCTACCCCGGGACAGGGCTGTCTGGCTACACCTTC	CASSYPGTGLSGYTF
NA	TRBV27	TRBJ2-1	NA	TGTGCCAGCAGTGACAGGCTCCCTTACAATGAGCAGTTCTTC	CASSDRLPYNEQFF
TRBD1	TRBV15	TRBJ2-1	NA	TGTGCCACCAGCAGTCGGGACAGGGTTACCTACAATGAGCAGTTCTTC	CATSSRDRVTYNEQFF
NA	TRBV25-1	TRBJ1-1	NA	TGTGCCAGCAGCGGGGCCGGGTACCACACTGAAGCTTTCTTT	CASSGAGYHTEAFF
NA	TRBV4-1	TRBJ2-7	NA	TGCGCCAGCAGCCAACTAGCGATGAGCTCCTACGAGCAGTACTTC	CASSQLAMSSYEQYF
TRBD1	TRBV13	TRBJ2-5	NA	TGTGCCAGCAGCTCCGGACAGGGAAAAGAGACCCAGTACTTC	CASSSGQGKETQYF
NA	TRBV9	TRBJ1-4	NA	TGTGCCAGCAGCGTAGCAGGGGAGGGAAAACTGTTTTTT	CASSVAGEGKLFF
TRBD2	TRBV29-1	TRBJ2-7	NA	TGCAGCGTCGCTGGACTAGCGGGACACGAGCAGTACTTC	CSVAGLAGHEQYF
NA	TRBV7-9	TRBJ2-2	NA	TGTGCCGGACTGATCGGGGAGCTGTTTTTT	CAGLIGELFF
NA	TRBV2	TRBJ2-2	once	TGTGCCAGCTGTACACGGGCAGGGAGTACCGGGGAGCTGTTTTTT	CASCTRAGSTGELFF
TRBD1	TRBV7-2	TRBJ1-2	NA	TGTGCCAGCAGCCCCGGACCTATCGGGACAGGCGGGAACTATGGCTACACCTTC	CASSPGPIGTGGNYGYTF
TRBD2	TRBV7-8	TRBJ2-3	NA	TGTGCCAGCATCCCGGAGCCTAGCGGATATGGGGATACGCAGTATTTT	CASIPEPSGYGDTQYF
NA	TRBV28	TRBJ2-5	NA	TGTGCCAGCAGTTTTACCCACCAGGGGTTCCAAGAGACCCAGTACTTC	CASSFTHQGFQETQYF
TRBD1	TRBV6-5	TRBJ2-2	NA	TGTGCCAGCAGTTACTCCCAGGGGGCGAACGGGGAGCTGTTTTTT	CASSYSQGANGELFF
NA	TRBV7-8	TRBJ2-1	NA	TGTGCCAGCAGCCCTTTTTTAGGGTACAATGAGCAGTTCTTC	CASSPFLGYNEQFF
NA	TRBV7-9	TRBJ1-1	NA	TGTGCCAGCGGGCGGGGCACTGAAGCTTTCTTT	CASGRGTEAFF